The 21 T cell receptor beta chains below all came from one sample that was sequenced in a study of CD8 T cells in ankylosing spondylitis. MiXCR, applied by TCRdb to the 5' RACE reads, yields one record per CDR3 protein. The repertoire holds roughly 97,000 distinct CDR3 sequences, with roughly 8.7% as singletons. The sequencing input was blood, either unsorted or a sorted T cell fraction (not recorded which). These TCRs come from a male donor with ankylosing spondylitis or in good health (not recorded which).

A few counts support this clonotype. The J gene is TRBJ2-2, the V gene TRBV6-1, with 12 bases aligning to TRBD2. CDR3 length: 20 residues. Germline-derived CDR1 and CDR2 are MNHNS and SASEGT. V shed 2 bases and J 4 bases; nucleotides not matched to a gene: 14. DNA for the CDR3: TGTGCCAGCAGTGAACTGACTAGCGGGAGAAAAATGAGATCCACCGGGGAGCTGTTTTTT. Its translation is CASSELTSGRKMRSTGELFF.

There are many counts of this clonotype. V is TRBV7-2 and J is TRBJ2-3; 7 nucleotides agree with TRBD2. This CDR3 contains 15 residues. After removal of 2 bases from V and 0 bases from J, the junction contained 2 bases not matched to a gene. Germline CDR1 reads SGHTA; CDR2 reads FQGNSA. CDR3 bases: TGTGCCAGCAGCTTAAGCGGGACTAGCACAGATACGCAGTATTTT. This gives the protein CASSLSGTSTDTQYF. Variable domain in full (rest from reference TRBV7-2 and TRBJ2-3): GAGVSQSPSNKVTEKGKDVELRCDPISGHTALYWYRQSLGQGLEFLIYFQGNSAPDKSGLPSDRFSAERTGGSVSTLTIQRTQQEDSAVYLCASSLSGTSTDTQYFGPGTRLTVL.

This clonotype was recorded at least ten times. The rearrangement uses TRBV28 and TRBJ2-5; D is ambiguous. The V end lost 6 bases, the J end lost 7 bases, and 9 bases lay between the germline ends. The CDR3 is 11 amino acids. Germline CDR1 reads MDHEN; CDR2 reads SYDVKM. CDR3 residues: CASSSLGTQYF. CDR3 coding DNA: TGTGCCAGCAGCTCGTTGGGGACCCAGTACTTC. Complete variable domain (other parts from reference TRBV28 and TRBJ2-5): DVKVTQSSRYLVKRTGEKVFLECVQDMDHENMFWYRQDPGLGLRLIYFSYDVKMKEKGDIPEGYSVSREKKERFSLILESASTNQTSMYLCASSSLGTQYFGPGTRLLVL.

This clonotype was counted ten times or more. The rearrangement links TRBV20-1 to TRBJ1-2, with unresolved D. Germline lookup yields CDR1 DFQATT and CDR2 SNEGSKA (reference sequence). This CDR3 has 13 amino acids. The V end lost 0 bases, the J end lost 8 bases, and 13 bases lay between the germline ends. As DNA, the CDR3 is TGCAGTGCTAGAGATTCCTCCTCGTACGGCTACACCTTC. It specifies CSARDSSSYGYTF.

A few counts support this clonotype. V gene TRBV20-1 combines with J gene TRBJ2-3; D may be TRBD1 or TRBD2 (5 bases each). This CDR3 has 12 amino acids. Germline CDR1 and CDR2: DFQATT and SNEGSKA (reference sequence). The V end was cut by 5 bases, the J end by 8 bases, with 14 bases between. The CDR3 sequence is CSAPGTASTQYF. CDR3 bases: TGCAGTGCTCCCGGGACGGCAAGTACGCAGTATTTT.

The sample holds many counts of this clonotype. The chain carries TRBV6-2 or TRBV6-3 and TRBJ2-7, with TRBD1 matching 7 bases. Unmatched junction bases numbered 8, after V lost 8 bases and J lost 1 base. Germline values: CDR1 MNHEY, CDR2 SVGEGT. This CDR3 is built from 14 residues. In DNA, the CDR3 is TGTGCCAGCGGCGGGCCACAGGGGTCCTACGAGCAGTACTTC. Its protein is CASGGPQGSYEQYF.

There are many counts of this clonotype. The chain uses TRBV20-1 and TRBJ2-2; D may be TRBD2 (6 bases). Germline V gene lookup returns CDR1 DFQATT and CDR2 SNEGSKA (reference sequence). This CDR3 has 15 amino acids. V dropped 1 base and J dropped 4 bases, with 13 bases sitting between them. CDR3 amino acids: CSARGRQGGTGELFF. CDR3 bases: TGCAGTGCTAGAGGTCGTCAGGGAGGCACCGGGGAGCTGTTTTTT.

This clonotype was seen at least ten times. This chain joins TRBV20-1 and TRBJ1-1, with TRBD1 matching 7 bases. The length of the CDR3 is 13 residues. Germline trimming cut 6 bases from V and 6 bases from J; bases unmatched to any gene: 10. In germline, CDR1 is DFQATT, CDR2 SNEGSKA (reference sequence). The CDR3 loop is CSAVDRSVPEAFF. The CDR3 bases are TGCAGTGCAGTGGACAGGTCGGTTCCTGAAGCTTTCTTT.

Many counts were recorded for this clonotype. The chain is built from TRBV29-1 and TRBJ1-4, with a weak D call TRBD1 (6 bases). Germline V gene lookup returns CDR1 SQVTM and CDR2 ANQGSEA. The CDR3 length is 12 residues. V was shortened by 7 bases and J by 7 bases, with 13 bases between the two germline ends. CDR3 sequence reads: CSASQGFEKLFF. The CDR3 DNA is TGCAGCGCCTCACAGGGATTTGAAAAACTGTTTTTT.

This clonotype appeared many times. CDR3 DNA sequence: TGTGCCAGCAGCTTACCAGGGGGGGGAAGCGGGAGGGCCTTCCAAGAGACCCAGTACTTC. Residues: CASSLPGGGSGRAFQETQYF. The rearrangement links TRBV11-2 to TRBJ2-5; 10 bases are shared with TRBD2. V lost 2 bases, J lost 1 base, and 16 bases stayed unmatched. Germline CDR1 and CDR2: SGHAT and FQNNGV. This CDR3 spans 20 amino acids.

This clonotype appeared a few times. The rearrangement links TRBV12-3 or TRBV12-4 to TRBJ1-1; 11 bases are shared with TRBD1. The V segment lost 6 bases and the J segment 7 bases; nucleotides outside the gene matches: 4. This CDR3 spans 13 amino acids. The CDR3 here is CASRRTGGLEAFF. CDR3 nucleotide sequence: TGTGCCAGCAGAAGGACAGGGGGCCTTGAAGCTTTCTTT.

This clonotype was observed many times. The CDR3, as DNA: TGTGCCAGCAGTTACTCAAGGGGTTCTTACGAGCAGTACTTC. Translated, it gives CASSYSRGSYEQYF. This sequence joins TRBV6-2 or TRBV6-3 and TRBJ2-7; D is possibly TRBD1 (5 bases). Trimming cost V 0 bases and J 4 bases, with 10 bases left between them. The CDR3 covers 14 residues. Germline CDR1 reads MNHEY; CDR2 reads SVGEGT.

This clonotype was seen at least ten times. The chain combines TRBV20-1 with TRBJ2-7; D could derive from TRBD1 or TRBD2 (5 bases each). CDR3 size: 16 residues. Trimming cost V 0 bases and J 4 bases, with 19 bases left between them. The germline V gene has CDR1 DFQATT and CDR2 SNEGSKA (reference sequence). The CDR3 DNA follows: TGCAGTGCTAGAGATCTGAGAGGGGCCGGACGGTACGAGCAGTACTTC. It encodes CSARDLRGAGRYEQYF.

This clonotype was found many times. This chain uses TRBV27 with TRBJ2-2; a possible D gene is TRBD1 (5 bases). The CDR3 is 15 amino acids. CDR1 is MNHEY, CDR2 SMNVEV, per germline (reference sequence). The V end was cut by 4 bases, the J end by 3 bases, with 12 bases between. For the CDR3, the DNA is TGTGCCAGCAGTTCCAGGACAACGTACACCGGGGAGCTGTTTTTT. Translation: CASSSRTTYTGELFF.

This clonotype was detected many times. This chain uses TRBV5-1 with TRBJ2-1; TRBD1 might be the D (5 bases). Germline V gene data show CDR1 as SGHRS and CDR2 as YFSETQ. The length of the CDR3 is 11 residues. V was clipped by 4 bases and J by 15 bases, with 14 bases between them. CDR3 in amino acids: CASSADRTPFF. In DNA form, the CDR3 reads TGCGCCAGCAGCGCCGACAGAACCCCGTTCTTC.

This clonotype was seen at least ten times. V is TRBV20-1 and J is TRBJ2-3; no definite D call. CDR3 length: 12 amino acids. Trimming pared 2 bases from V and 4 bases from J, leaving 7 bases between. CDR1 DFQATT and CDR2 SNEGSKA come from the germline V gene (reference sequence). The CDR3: CSARRFSDTQYF. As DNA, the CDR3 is TGCAGTGCTAGAAGGTTCTCAGATACGCAGTATTTT.

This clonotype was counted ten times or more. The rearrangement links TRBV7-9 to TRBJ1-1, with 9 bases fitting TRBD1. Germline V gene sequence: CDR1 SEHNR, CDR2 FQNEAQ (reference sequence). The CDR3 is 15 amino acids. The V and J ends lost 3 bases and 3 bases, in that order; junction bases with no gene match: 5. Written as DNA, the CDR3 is TGTGCCAGCAGCTTCGGGGGACAGGGAGACACTGAAGCTTTCTTT. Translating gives CASSFGGQGDTEAFF.

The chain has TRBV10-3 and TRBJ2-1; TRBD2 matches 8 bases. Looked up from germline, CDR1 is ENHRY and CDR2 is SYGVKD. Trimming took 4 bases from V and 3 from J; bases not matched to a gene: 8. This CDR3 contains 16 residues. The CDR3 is CAISALSGGSYNEQFF. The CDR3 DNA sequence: TGTGCCATCAGTGCCTTGAGCGGGGGCAGCTACAATGAGCAGTTCTTC.

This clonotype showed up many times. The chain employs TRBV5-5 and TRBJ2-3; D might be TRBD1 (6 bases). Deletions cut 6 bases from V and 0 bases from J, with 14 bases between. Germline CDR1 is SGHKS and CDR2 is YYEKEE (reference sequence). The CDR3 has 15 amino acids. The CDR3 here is CASILGAGSTDTQYF. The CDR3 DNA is TGTGCCAGCATCCTGGGGGCAGGGAGCACAGATACGCAGTATTTT.

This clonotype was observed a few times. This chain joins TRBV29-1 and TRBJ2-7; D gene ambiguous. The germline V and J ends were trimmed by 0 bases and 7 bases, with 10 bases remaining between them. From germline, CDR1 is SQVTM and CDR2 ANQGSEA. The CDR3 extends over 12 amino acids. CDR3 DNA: TGCAGCGTTGAAGATCTGGCGACAGAGCAGTACTTC. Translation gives CSVEDLATEQYF.

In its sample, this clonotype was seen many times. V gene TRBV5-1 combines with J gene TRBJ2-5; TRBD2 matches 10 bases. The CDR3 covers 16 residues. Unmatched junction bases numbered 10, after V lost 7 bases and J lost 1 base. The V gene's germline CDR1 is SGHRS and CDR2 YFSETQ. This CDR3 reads CASRRSSSGGQETQYF. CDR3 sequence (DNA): TGCGCCAGCCGAAGGAGTTCTAGCGGGGGCCAAGAGACCCAGTACTTC.